This T cell receptor (beta chain) appears in the sequencing data of a study of CD8 T cells in Susac syndrome. The J segment lost 0 bases and the V segment lost 3 bases, leaving 8 bases of the junction unmatched. The CDR3 sequence is 17 residues long. The V gene's germline CDR1 is DFQATT and CDR2 SNEGSKA (reference sequence). RNA totalling about 0.5 to 1 ug underwent reverse transcription with random hexamers. From the immunoSEQ multiplex PCR reads, TCRdb called clonotypes with MiXCR, one entry per CDR3 protein. The sample includes some 170,000 distinct CDR3 sequences, 85% to 95% of them seen just once. CD8+ and CD4+ T cells from blood underwent TCR beta sequencing, which was carried out in a high-throughput format. TEMRA cells were FACS-enriched, unlike CD8+ and CD4+ T cells, which were negatively isolated.

The source material was CD4+ T cells from PBMCs. The receptor comes from a human donor with Susac syndrome. This sequence joins TRBV20-1 and TRBJ2-1; 10 bases match TRBD2. This CDR3 reads CSARRTSGLSSYNEQFF. The CDR3 DNA reads TGCAGTGCTAGGAGGACTAGCGGACTGAGCTCCTACAATGAGCAGTTCTTC.